Listed below are T cell receptor beta chains from one sample, sequenced in a study of early T cells in non-severe SARS-CoV-2 infection. TCRdb passed the 5' RACE reads through MiXCR, listing each CDR3 protein once. The sample carries tens of thousands of distinct CDR3 sequences, approximately 13% recorded once. Sequencing was performed on whole blood. The receptors come from an adult who was a healthcare worker with PCR-confirmed SARS-CoV-2 infection or an uninfected control (not recorded which). Each CDR3 is given with its conserved first and last residue. D genes are given only for firm matches. Rows give clone size only sometimes, using once, few, many, or a class for an expanded clone.

CDR3nt: TGTGCCAGCGGACGGGTTAATGAAAAACTGTTTTTT
CDR3aa: CASGRVNEKLFF
j_gene: TRBJ1-4
v_gene: TRBV19
d_gene: .
abundance: .
len: 12

CDR3nt: TGCAGTGCTCCGCCGGCGGGAGGGCATTACAATGAGCAGTTCTTC
CDR3aa: CSAPPAGGHYNEQFF
j_gene: TRBJ2-1
v_gene: TRBV20-1
d_gene: TRBD2
abundance: many
len: 15

CDR3nt: TGCAGTGCTAGAGGGGTAGCGGGGGCCCGCACAGATACGCAGTATTTT
CDR3aa: CSARGVAGARTDTQYF
j_gene: TRBJ2-3
v_gene: TRBV20-1
d_gene: TRBD2
abundance: many
len: 16

CDR3nt: TGCAGCGTTCTGAGACAGGGCATGAACACTGAAGCTTTCTTT
CDR3aa: CSVLRQGMNTEAFF
j_gene: TRBJ1-1
v_gene: TRBV29-1
d_gene: TRBD1
abundance: many
len: 14

CDR3nt: TGTGCCAGCACCGATCCGGGACGCAGCTCCTACGAGCAGTACTTC
CDR3aa: CASTDPGRSSYEQYF
j_gene: TRBJ2-7
v_gene: TRBV5-4
d_gene: .
abundance: many
len: 15

CDR3nt: TGCGCCAGCAGCTTTCCGGGTAGCTCCTACAATGAGCAGTTCTTC
CDR3aa: CASSFPGSSYNEQFF
j_gene: TRBJ2-1
v_gene: TRBV5-1
d_gene: .
abundance: .
len: 15

CDR3nt: TGTGCCAGCAGCCAGTGGCAGGGTACCAATGAGCAGTTCTTC
CDR3aa: CASSQWQGTNEQFF
j_gene: TRBJ2-1
v_gene: TRBV14
d_gene: .
abundance: once
len: 14

CDR3nt: TGTGCCAGCAGTACTGGACTGGGGGATGAGCAGTTCTTC
CDR3aa: CASSTGLGDEQFF
j_gene: TRBJ2-1
v_gene: TRBV2
d_gene: .
abundance: many
len: 13

CDR3nt: TGTGCCAGTAGTATAGACAGGGCAGAGACCCAGTACTTC
CDR3aa: CASSIDRAETQYF
j_gene: TRBJ2-5
v_gene: TRBV19
d_gene: .
abundance: many
len: 13

CDR3nt: TGTGCCAGCAGCCAAGTTTTGACCCATGGCTACACCTTC
CDR3aa: CASSQVLTHGYTF
j_gene: TRBJ1-2
v_gene: TRBV4-2
d_gene: .
abundance: few
len: 13

CDR3nt: TGTGCCAGTACAACGCAGGGTTCTTCCTACAATGAGCAGTTCTTC
CDR3aa: CASTTQGSSYNEQFF
j_gene: TRBJ2-1
v_gene: TRBV19
d_gene: .
abundance: few
len: 15

CDR3nt: TGTGCCAGCAGGTCAGGACAGGGGACCACTGAAGCTTTCTTT
CDR3aa: CASRSGQGTTEAFF
j_gene: TRBJ1-1
v_gene: TRBV13
d_gene: TRBD1
abundance: many
len: 14

CDR3nt: TGTGCCAGCTCACCACCGGAGTTCAATGAGCAGTTCTTC
CDR3aa: CASSPPEFNEQFF
j_gene: TRBJ2-1
v_gene: TRBV18
d_gene: .
abundance: many
len: 13

CDR3nt: TGTGCCAGCACAGGGTCGACTGGCTACACCTTC
CDR3aa: CASTGSTGYTF
j_gene: TRBJ1-2
v_gene: TRBV7-9
d_gene: .
abundance: .
len: 11

CDR3nt: TGCAGTGCTAGAGAAGGGACAGGGAAAAACATTCAGTACTTC
CDR3aa: CSAREGTGKNIQYF
j_gene: TRBJ2-4
v_gene: TRBV20-1
d_gene: TRBD1
abundance: many
len: 14

CDR3nt: TGCAGCGTTGCAGGGAAGGACTACAACCGGGGTGAGCAGTTCTTC
CDR3aa: CSVAGKDYNRGEQFF
j_gene: TRBJ2-1
v_gene: TRBV29-1
d_gene: .
abundance: few
len: 15

CDR3nt: TGTGCCAGCAGCGCCTTCACCGCTCAGGGTCCAGGGAATCCCCTCCACTTT
CDR3aa: CASSAFTAQGPGNPLHF
j_gene: TRBJ1-6
v_gene: TRBV6-6
d_gene: .
abundance: many
len: 17

CDR3nt: TGTGCCAGCAGCTTAGAGAGGGGATTGACAGGGGGTGATTCACCCCTCCACTTT
CDR3aa: CASSLERGLTGGDSPLHF
j_gene: TRBJ1-6
v_gene: TRBV7-8
d_gene: TRBD1
abundance: .
len: 18

CDR3nt: TGTGCCAGCAGCTTAGAGGGGGTGGAAGATACGCAGTATTTT
CDR3aa: CASSLEGVEDTQYF
j_gene: TRBJ2-3
v_gene: TRBV7-2
d_gene: .
abundance: .
len: 14

CDR3nt: TGTGCCAGCAGCGTAGGATTGGGTACGCAGTATTTT
CDR3aa: CASSVGLGTQYF
j_gene: TRBJ2-3
v_gene: TRBV9
d_gene: .
abundance: few
len: 12

CDR3nt: TGCAGCGTTGGGTGGACTTCGAACACTGAAGCTTTCTTT
CDR3aa: CSVGWTSNTEAFF
j_gene: TRBJ1-1
v_gene: TRBV29-1
d_gene: .
abundance: many
len: 13

CDR3nt: TGCGCCAGCAGCTCCAGGGGGGATGTGGACATTCAGTACTTC
CDR3aa: CASSSRGDVDIQYF
j_gene: TRBJ2-4
v_gene: TRBV5-1
d_gene: .
abundance: .
len: 14

CDR3nt: TGTGCCAGCAGCTCCGGACTAGCGGGCCCCTACTTC
CDR3aa: CASSSGLAGPYF
j_gene: TRBJ2-7
v_gene: TRBV7-9
d_gene: TRBD2
abundance: .
len: 12

CDR3nt: TGTGCCAGCAGCCAAGACGGTGGGAGGGGGTCATACGAGCAGTACTTC
CDR3aa: CASSQDGGRGSYEQYF
j_gene: TRBJ2-7
v_gene: TRBV3-1
d_gene: .
abundance: many
len: 16

CDR3nt: TGTGCCAGCCGACAAAGGGGGTCGAACACCGGGGAGCTGTTTTTT
CDR3aa: CASRQRGSNTGELFF
j_gene: TRBJ2-2
v_gene: TRBV12-3/TRBV12-4
d_gene: .
abundance: many
len: 15

CDR3nt: TGTGCCAGCAGCGTAGTTCCAAACACTGAAGCTTTCTTT
CDR3aa: CASSVVPNTEAFF
j_gene: TRBJ1-1
v_gene: TRBV9
d_gene: .
abundance: many
len: 13

CDR3nt: TGTGCCAGCAGCAATTCTCGAGTTCGTCTAGCGGGAGGGCGCACAGATACGCAGTATTTT
CDR3aa: CASSNSRVRLAGGRTDTQYF
j_gene: TRBJ2-3
v_gene: TRBV21-1
d_gene: .
abundance: .
len: 20

CDR3nt: TGTGCCAGCAGCCCCCGACAGGCCCCGAACACCGGGGAGCTGTTTTTT
CDR3aa: CASSPRQAPNTGELFF
j_gene: TRBJ2-2
v_gene: TRBV7-6
d_gene: .
abundance: .
len: 16

CDR3nt: TGTGCCAGCAGCCCTCTCCTTGTTCATAGTAGCCTCGAGCAGTACTTC
CDR3aa: CASSPLLVHSSLEQYF
j_gene: TRBJ2-7
v_gene: TRBV11-2
d_gene: .
abundance: many
len: 16

CDR3nt: TGTGCCTGGGGGTTGAAAGGGTGGAGCTCCTACGAGCAGTACTTC
CDR3aa: CAWGLKGWSSYEQYF
j_gene: TRBJ2-7
v_gene: TRBV30
d_gene: .
abundance: .
len: 15

CDR3nt: TGTGCCAGCAGCCGGGACAGGGGGCTCACTGAAGTTTTCTTT
CDR3aa: CASSRDRGLTEVFF
j_gene: TRBJ1-1
v_gene: TRBV7-3
d_gene: TRBD1
abundance: many
len: 14

CDR3nt: TGTGCCAGCATGCTAAGGAGGGGAGGATACAACAATGAGCAGTTCTTC
CDR3aa: CASMLRRGGYNNEQFF
j_gene: TRBJ2-1
v_gene: TRBV11-3
d_gene: .
abundance: few
len: 16

CDR3nt: TGTGCCAGCACTGGGCAGGGAGGCTATGGCTACACCTTC
CDR3aa: CASTGQGGYGYTF
j_gene: TRBJ1-2
v_gene: TRBV2
d_gene: .
abundance: .
len: 13

CDR3nt: TGTGCCAGCAGCCAAGATTCAGGGGACAGCTACGAGCAGTACTTC
CDR3aa: CASSQDSGDSYEQYF
j_gene: TRBJ2-7
v_gene: TRBV4-2
d_gene: TRBD1
abundance: few
len: 15

CDR3nt: TGCGCCAGCAGCCTTCGGGACGGAGCCTACGAGCAGTACTTC
CDR3aa: CASSLRDGAYEQYF
j_gene: TRBJ2-7
v_gene: TRBV4-1
d_gene: .
abundance: .
len: 14

CDR3nt: TGTGCCTGGAGTGTAGGGACGGCCCGCAATCAGCCCCAGCATTTT
CDR3aa: CAWSVGTARNQPQHF
j_gene: TRBJ1-5
v_gene: TRBV30
d_gene: .
abundance: many
len: 15

CDR3nt: TGTGCCAGCAGCAGGGGAAATGGAAACACCATATATTTT
CDR3aa: CASSRGNGNTIYF
j_gene: TRBJ1-3
v_gene: TRBV9
d_gene: .
abundance: many
len: 13

CDR3nt: TGTGCCAGCAGGCGGGAAAACGGGGAAGCTTTCTTT
CDR3aa: CASRRENGEAFF
j_gene: TRBJ1-1
v_gene: TRBV4-2
d_gene: .
abundance: .
len: 12

CDR3nt: TGTGCCAGCAGCCCGTCTGCACCCGGAGCCATGGATACGCAGTATTTT
CDR3aa: CASSPSAPGAMDTQYF
j_gene: TRBJ2-3
v_gene: TRBV3-1
d_gene: .
abundance: many
len: 16